This T cell receptor (beta chain) was observed in a study of shared clonotypes between healthy human individuals. Study-wide points: Of the naive CD4 clonotypes, around 4.7% were shared across a few donors.

Sequencing was performed with immunoSEQ multiplex PCR; in TCRdb, only in-frame clones are kept and a portion is missing. In the table there are almost 700,000 clones, approximately 90% of which are singletons. Concerning this clone: Its antigen is unknown.

The naive CD8 population came from CD45RO-negative cells selected for CCR7, without terminally differentiated effector memory CD45RA+ cells. Germline V gene data show CDR1 as PRHDT and CDR2 as FYEKMQ (reference sequence). The ends lost 5 bases at V and 5 bases at J; junction bases unmatched: 7. The CDR3 is 14 amino acids. This receptor was obtained from a man aged 30-40 years in good health. Sequencing was performed on naive CD8+ T cells sorted from blood. This rearrangement joins TRBV13 to TRBJ1-1; 8 positions match TRBD1. CDR3 nucleotide sequence: TGTGCCAGCAGCCTGACAGGGGCTGGGACTGAAGCTTTCTTT. Protein: CASSLTGAGTEAFF.